These T cell receptor beta chains were read from a single sample in a study of CD8 T cells in Susac syndrome. In TCRdb, the immunoSEQ multiplex PCR reads were re-called with MiXCR into one record per CDR3 protein. The profile shows about 190,000 distinct CDR3 sequences, about 95% of them singletons. Sample: CD8+ T cells from PBMCs. The source of these receptors is a human donor with Susac syndrome. CDR3s include the opening cysteine and the closing phenylalanine or tryptophan. Fields, in order: clone size, J gene, CDR3 length, V gene, D gene, CDR3 DNA, CDR3 protein. A D gene is named only where the DNA matches it firmly. The listing skips clone size in some rows; elsewhere it reads once, few, many or a size class.

>NA|TRBJ2-5|15|TRBV27|TRBD2
TGTGCCAGCAGGCGGACTAGCGGGGGGGCGGAGACCCAGTACTTC
CASRRTSGGAETQYF
>NA|TRBJ2-1|12|TRBV5-4|NA
TGTGCCAGCAGCTCCCAGGACTGGGAGCAGTTCTTC
CASSSQDWEQFF
>NA|TRBJ1-2|12|TRBV2|NA
TGTGCCAGCAGGGCGGACAGCTATGGCTACACCTTC
CASRADSYGYTF
>NA|TRBJ2-3|10|TRBV29-1|NA
TGCAGCGCAGACCCAGATACGCAGTATTTT
CSADPDTQYF
>NA|TRBJ2-3|14|TRBV7-3|TRBD2
TGTGCCAGCAGCCGAGCGGGGGGCACAGATACGCAGTATTTT
CASSRAGGTDTQYF
>NA|TRBJ2-3|14|TRBV10-3|TRBD2
TGTGCCATCACCCCAGCGGGGCTCACAGATACGCAGTATTTT
CAITPAGLTDTQYF
>NA|TRBJ1-1|14|TRBV9|NA
TGTGCCAGCAGCGGGGGAGGGTATACCACTGAAGCTTTCTTT
CASSGGGYTTEAFF
>few|TRBJ2-7|13|TRBV27|NA
TGTGCCAGCAGCTTAGGCCTGGGGTACGAGCAGTACTTC
CASSLGLGYEQYF
>NA|TRBJ1-6|12|TRBV5-4|NA
TGTGCCAGCAGCTTGCCAACTTCACCCCTCCACTTT
CASSLPTSPLHF
>NA|TRBJ2-6|18|TRBV6-5|NA
TGTGCCAGCAGTTCACTCACCCATACAGGGCGAGGGGCCAACGTCCTGACTTTC
CASSSLTHTGRGANVLTF
>once|TRBJ2-7|15|TRBV5-6|TRBD1
TGTGCCAGCAGCCCTGGGACAGCGCTATCCTACGAGCAGTACTTC
CASSPGTALSYEQYF
>NA|TRBJ2-3|16|TRBV7-8|NA
TGTGCCAGCAGCCCGCCCGGGACTCTTAGCACAGATACGCAGTATTTT
CASSPPGTLSTDTQYF
>once|TRBJ2-1|13|TRBV28|NA
TGTGCCAGCAGTTCCCCCCTTAGCCATGAGCAGTTCTTC
CASSSPLSHEQFF
>NA|TRBJ2-2|16|TRBV27|TRBD2
TGTGCCAGCAGTTTAGGACTAGCGGGAGGGCCCGGGGAGCTGTTTTTT
CASSLGLAGGPGELFF
>NA|TRBJ2-7|13|TRBV30|NA
TGTGCCTGGAGCCCCGGGGGAACCTACGAGCAGTACTTC
CAWSPGGTYEQYF
>NA|TRBJ2-1|14|TRBV27|NA
TGTGCCAGCAGTTTATCGCAGGTCCACAATGAGCAGTTCTTC
CASSLSQVHNEQFF
>NA|TRBJ2-7|13|TRBV11-2|NA
TGTGCCAGCAGCTTGATGGTGTCCTACGAGCAGTACTTC
CASSLMVSYEQYF
>NA|TRBJ2-3|12|TRBV27|NA
TGTGCCAGCAGTCCTACAGGGGATACGCAGTATTTT
CASSPTGDTQYF
>once|TRBJ2-7|16|TRBV6-1|TRBD1
TGTGCCAGCAGTCCCGGGACAGGGGGCCAAGTATCCGAGCAGTACTTC
CASSPGTGGQVSEQYF
>NA|TRBJ2-5|14|TRBV12-3/TRBV12-4|TRBD1
TGTGCCAGCAGGACAGGGGGCGGGGGGGAGACCCAGTACTTC
CASRTGGGGETQYF
>NA|TRBJ1-5|14|TRBV19|NA
TGTGCCAGTAGTATGCACCATAGCAATCAGCCCCAGCATTTT
CASSMHHSNQPQHF
>NA|TRBJ2-2|17|TRBV13|TRBD1
TGTGCCAGCAGCATACAAGCGGGACAGGGGATCACCGGGGAGCTGTTTTTT
CASSIQAGQGITGELFF
>NA|TRBJ2-7|12|TRBV6-2/TRBV6-3|TRBD1
TGTGCCAGCTCTGGGACAGGGGGCGAGCAGTACTTC
CASSGTGGEQYF
>once|TRBJ1-1|16|TRBV3-1|NA
TGTGCCAGCAGCCAAGTCATGAGGAGAGTGAACACTGAAGCTTTCTTT
CASSQVMRRVNTEAFF
>NA|TRBJ1-1|15|TRBV29-1|TRBD1
TGCAGCGGGGTAGACAGGGGGCATCAGGACACTGAAGCTTTCTTT
CSGVDRGHQDTEAFF
>NA|TRBJ2-1|13|TRBV3-1|NA
TGTGCCAGCAGCCAAACGGGAAACAATGAGCAGTTCTTC
CASSQTGNNEQFF
>NA|TRBJ1-5|14|TRBV30|TRBD1
TGTGCCTGCACAGGACAGGGGGCTAATCAGCCCCAGCATTTT
CACTGQGANQPQHF
>NA|TRBJ2-7|13|TRBV20-1|TRBD2
TGCAGTGCTGGGACGGCGGGGGTCTACGAGCAGTACTTC
CSAGTAGVYEQYF
>NA|TRBJ1-1|13|TRBV29-1|TRBD1
TGCAGCGTTATCCAGGGGGTGAACACTGAAGCTTTCTTT
CSVIQGVNTEAFF
>NA|TRBJ1-1|14|TRBV5-1|NA
TGCGCCAGCAGCCTCCCAGGGGCCAACACTGAAGCTTTCTTT
CASSLPGANTEAFF
>NA|TRBJ2-4|15|TRBV27|TRBD2
TGTGCCAGCAGTTTTGCGTGGGAGGGCAAAAACATTCAGTACTTC
CASSFAWEGKNIQYF
>NA|TRBJ2-7|15|TRBV5-1|NA
TGCGCCAGCAGCTTGGCCCGACCGTTTTCCTACGAGCAGTACTTC
CASSLARPFSYEQYF
>NA|TRBJ1-1|13|TRBV12-3/TRBV12-4|NA
TGTGCCACCCCGCGTTTGGGCGGCACTGAAGCTTTCTTT
CATPRLGGTEAFF
>NA|TRBJ1-1|12|TRBV7-9|NA
TGTGCCAGCGTCTCCAGGGACACTGAAGCTTTCTTT
CASVSRDTEAFF
>NA|TRBJ2-4|15|TRBV6-5|TRBD2
TGTGCCAGCAGTTACGAGCGGGGGGGTTTTTACATTCAGTACTTC
CASSYERGGFYIQYF
>NA|TRBJ2-6|16|TRBV7-9|NA
TGTGCCAGCAGCTTACCAGGGGGGTCTGGGGCCAACGTCCTGACTTTC
CASSLPGGSGANVLTF
>NA|TRBJ1-2|14|TRBV12-3/TRBV12-4|NA
TGTGCCAGCAGGGTCCTTGGGACCGTCGAAGGCTACACCTTC
CASRVLGTVEGYTF
>NA|TRBJ2-1|16|TRBV12-3/TRBV12-4|NA
TGTGCCAGCAGCTCCGGGACTCCCCTCTCCTACAATGAGCAGTTCTTC
CASSSGTPLSYNEQFF
>NA|TRBJ1-2|13|TRBV15|TRBD1
TGTGCCACCAGCGGACAGGGGGCGCGTGGCTACACCTTC
CATSGQGARGYTF
>NA|TRBJ2-6|16|TRBV5-1|NA
TGCGCCAGCTCTTGGGTTGGAGGGCAAGGGGCCAACGTCCTGACTTTC
CASSWVGGQGANVLTF
>NA|TRBJ1-2|12|TRBV14|NA
TGTGCCAGCGGTCAGGGCAACTATGGCTACACCTTC
CASGQGNYGYTF
>NA|TRBJ1-5|12|TRBV28|NA
TGTGCCAGCAGTACTAACCCGGGAACCCAGCATTTT
CASSTNPGTQHF
>NA|TRBJ2-3|15|TRBV5-4|NA
TGTGCCAGCAGCTTGGTAGGGAAATCTACAGATACGCAGTATTTT
CASSLVGKSTDTQYF
>NA|TRBJ2-1|12|TRBV12-3/TRBV12-4|NA
TGTGCCAGCAGTACACATGGCCCTCGGCAGTTCTTC
CASSTHGPRQFF
>NA|TRBJ1-2|13|TRBV9|NA
TGTGCCAGCAGCGGGGCCCCCGGATATGGCTACACCTTC
CASSGAPGYGYTF
>NA|TRBJ1-5|15|TRBV27|TRBD1
TGTGCCAGCCGCACCAGGGGGCGCGGCAATCAGCCCCAGCATTTT
CASRTRGRGNQPQHF
>NA|TRBJ1-1|15|TRBV29-1|NA
TGCAGCGCCGGACGAAGGAAAACAGGGAACACTGAAGCTTTCTTT
CSAGRRKTGNTEAFF
>NA|TRBJ2-1|16|TRBV7-9|NA
TGTGCCAGCAGCTTAGTCTTAAGGACAGACGGCAATGAGCAGTTCTTC
CASSLVLRTDGNEQFF
>once|TRBJ2-3|13|TRBV20-1|NA
TGCAGTGCTAGAGATCAATACGGCGATACGCAGTATTTT
CSARDQYGDTQYF
>NA|TRBJ2-2|16|TRBV27|NA
TGTGCCAGCAGTCCCGTAGGGGTATTGAACACCGGGGAGCTGTTTTTT
CASSPVGVLNTGELFF
>NA|TRBJ2-1|19|TRBV12-3/TRBV12-4|TRBD2
TGTGCCAGCAGTCCCCCCGGGACTAGCGGGGGGCCCAGGAACAATGAGCAGTTCTTC
CASSPPGTSGGPRNNEQFF
>NA|TRBJ2-2|16|TRBV3-1|NA
TGTGCCAGCAGCCATTTGCGGGGCTCGGCCACCGGGGAGCTGTTTTTT
CASSHLRGSATGELFF
>NA|TRBJ2-3|15|TRBV7-3|NA
TGTGCCAGCAGCTTAAAGGGGGGGCCGGGAGATACGCAGTATTTT
CASSLKGGPGDTQYF
>NA|TRBJ2-5|17|TRBV10-3|TRBD2
TGTGCCATCAGTGGTTCGTCCAGCGGGACGAAAAAAGAGACCCAGTACTTC
CAISGSSSGTKKETQYF
>NA|TRBJ2-1|11|TRBV29-1|TRBD1
TGCAGCGCCCCACAGGGGTGGGAGCAGTTCTTC
CSAPQGWEQFF